This T cell receptor (beta chain) is from a study of blood T cell repertoires in COVID-19. Study summary: Italy, Spain and the United States were the sources of the convalescent and acute COVID-19 samples.

This CDR3 is built from 15 residues. V was pared by 0 bases and J by 7 bases, with 10 bases between. CDR1 is SGHDN and CDR2 is FVKESK in the germline V gene. Clones were sequenced by immunoSEQ multiplex PCR, and TCRdb holds only the in-frame ones, with some missing. The data hold around 210,000 clones, with 85% to 90% observed a single time. The sequence was obtained from a man aged 18-30 years with active or convalescent COVID-19. Sequencing was carried out using peripheral blood. The chain employs TRBV14 and TRBJ1-6, with D possibly TRBD1 on 5 matching bases. In nucleotides, the CDR3 is TGTGCCAGCAGCCAAGATTTCGCAGGGAATTCACCCCTCCACTTT. Protein sequence: CASSQDFAGNSPLHF.